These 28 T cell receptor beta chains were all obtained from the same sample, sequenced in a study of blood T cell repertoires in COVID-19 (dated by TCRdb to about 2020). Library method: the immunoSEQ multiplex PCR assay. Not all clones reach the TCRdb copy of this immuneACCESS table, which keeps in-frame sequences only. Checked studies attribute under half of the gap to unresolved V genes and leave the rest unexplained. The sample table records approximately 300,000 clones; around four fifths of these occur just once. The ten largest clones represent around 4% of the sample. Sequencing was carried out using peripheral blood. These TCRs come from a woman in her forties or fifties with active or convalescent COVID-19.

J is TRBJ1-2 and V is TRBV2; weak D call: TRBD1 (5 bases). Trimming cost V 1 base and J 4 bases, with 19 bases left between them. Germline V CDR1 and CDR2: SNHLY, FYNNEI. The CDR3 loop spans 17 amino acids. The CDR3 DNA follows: TGTGCCAGCAGTGAAGGGGGACCCGGGGGGTTCAGCTATGGCTACACCTTC. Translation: CASSEGGPGGFSYGYTF.

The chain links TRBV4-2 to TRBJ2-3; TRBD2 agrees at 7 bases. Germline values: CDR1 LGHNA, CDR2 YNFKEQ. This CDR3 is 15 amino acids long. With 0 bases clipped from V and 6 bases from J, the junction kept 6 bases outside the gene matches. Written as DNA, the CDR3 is TGTGCCAGCAGCCAAGAAACGGGGAGGGCGGATACGCAGTATTTT. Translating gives CASSQETGRADTQYF.

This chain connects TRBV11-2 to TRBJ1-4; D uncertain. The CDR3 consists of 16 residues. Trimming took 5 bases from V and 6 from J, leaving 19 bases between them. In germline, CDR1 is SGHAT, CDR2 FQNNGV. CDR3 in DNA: TGTGCCAGCAGCCCGCGCCCTGTCAAACGAGATGAAAAACTGTTTTTT. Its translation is CASSPRPVKRDEKLFF.

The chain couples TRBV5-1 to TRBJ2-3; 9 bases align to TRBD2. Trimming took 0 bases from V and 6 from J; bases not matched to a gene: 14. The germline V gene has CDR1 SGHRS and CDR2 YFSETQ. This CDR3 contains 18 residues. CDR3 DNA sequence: TGCGCCAGCAGCTTGGCCAGGGGGACTAGCAGTGCGGAGGATACGCAGTATTTT. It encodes CASSLARGTSSAEDTQYF.

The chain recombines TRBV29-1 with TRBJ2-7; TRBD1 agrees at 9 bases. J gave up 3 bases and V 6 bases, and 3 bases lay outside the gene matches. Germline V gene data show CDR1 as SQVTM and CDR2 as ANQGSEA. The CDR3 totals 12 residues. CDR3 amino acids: CSVGQGNYEQYF. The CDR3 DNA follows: TGCAGCGTGGGACAGGGAAACTACGAGCAGTACTTC.

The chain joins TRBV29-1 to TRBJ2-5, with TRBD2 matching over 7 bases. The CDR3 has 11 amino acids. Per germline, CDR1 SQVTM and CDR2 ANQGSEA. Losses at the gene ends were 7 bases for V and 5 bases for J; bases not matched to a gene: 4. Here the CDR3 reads CSAREGETQYF. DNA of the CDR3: TGCAGCGCCAGGGAGGGGGAGACCCAGTACTTC.

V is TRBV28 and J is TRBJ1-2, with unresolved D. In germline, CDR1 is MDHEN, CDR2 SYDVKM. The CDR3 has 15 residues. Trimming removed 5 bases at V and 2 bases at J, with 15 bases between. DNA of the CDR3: TGTGCCAGCAGTGTTCCGAAGAGGGCGAACTATGGCTACACCTTC. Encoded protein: CASSVPKRANYGYTF.

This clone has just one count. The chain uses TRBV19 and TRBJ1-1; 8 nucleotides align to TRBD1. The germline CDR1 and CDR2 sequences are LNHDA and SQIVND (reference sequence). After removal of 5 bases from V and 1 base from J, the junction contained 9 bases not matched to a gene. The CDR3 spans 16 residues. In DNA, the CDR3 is TGTGCCAGTAGTGTCCTTCCCGGGACAGGGAACACTGAAGCTTTCTTT. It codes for CASSVLPGTGNTEAFF.

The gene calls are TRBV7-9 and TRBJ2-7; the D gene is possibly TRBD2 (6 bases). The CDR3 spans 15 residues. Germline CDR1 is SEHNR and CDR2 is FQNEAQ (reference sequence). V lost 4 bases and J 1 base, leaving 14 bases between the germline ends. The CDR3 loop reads CASSSIAGRSYEQYF. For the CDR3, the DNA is TGTGCCAGCAGCTCTATTGCGGGAAGATCCTACGAGCAGTACTTC.

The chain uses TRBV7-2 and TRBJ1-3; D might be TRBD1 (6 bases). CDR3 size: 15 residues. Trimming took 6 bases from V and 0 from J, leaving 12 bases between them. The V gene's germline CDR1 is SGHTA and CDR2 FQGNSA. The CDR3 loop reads CASRNREFSGNTIYF. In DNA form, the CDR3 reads TGTGCCAGCAGAAACAGGGAATTCTCTGGAAACACCATATATTTT.

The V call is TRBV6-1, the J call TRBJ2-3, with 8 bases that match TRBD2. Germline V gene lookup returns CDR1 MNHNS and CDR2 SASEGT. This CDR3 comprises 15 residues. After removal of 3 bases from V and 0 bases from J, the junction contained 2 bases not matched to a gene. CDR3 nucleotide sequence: TGTGCCAGCAGTGAGGTAGCGGGAAGCACAGATACGCAGTATTTT. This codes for CASSEVAGSTDTQYF.

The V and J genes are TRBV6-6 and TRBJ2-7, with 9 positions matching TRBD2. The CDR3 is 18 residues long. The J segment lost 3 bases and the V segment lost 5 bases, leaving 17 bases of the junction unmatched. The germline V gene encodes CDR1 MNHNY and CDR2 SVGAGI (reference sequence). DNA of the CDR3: TGTGCCAGCAGTCCCGGGCTAGCGGGACCTCCTTGGCTCTACGAGCAGTACTTC. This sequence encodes CASSPGLAGPPWLYEQYF.

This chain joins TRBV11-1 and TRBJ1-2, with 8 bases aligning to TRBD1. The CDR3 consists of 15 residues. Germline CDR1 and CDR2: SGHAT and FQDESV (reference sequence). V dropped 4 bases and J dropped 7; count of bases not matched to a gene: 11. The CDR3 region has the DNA TGTGCCAGCAGCTCCCGGACAGGGCTCGGGGTTGGCTACACCTTC. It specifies CASSSRTGLGVGYTF.

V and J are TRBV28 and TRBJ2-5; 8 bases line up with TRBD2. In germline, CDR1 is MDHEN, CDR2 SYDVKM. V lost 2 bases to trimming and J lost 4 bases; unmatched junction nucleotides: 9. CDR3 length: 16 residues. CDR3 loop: CASSLLPGGVGETQYF. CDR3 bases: TGTGCCAGCAGTTTACTCCCCGGGGGGGTCGGAGAGACCCAGTACTTC.

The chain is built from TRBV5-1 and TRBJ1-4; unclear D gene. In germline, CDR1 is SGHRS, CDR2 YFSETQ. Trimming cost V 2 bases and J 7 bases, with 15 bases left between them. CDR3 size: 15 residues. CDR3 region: CASSLSSGSSEKLFF. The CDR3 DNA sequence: TGCGCCAGCAGCTTATCGTCGGGGTCTAGTGAAAAACTGTTTTTT.

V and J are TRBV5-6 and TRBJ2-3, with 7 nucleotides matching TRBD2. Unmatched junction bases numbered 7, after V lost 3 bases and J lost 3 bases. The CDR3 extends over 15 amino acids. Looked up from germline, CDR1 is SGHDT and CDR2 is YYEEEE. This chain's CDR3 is CASSSTGEGTDTQYF. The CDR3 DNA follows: TGTGCCAGCAGCTCTACGGGGGAGGGGACAGATACGCAGTATTTT.

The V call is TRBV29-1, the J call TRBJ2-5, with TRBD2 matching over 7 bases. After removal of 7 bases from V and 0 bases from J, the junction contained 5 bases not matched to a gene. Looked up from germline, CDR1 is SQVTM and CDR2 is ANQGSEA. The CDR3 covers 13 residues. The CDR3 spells CSAMGGYQETQYF. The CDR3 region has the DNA TGCAGCGCCATGGGGGGGTACCAAGAGACCCAGTACTTC.

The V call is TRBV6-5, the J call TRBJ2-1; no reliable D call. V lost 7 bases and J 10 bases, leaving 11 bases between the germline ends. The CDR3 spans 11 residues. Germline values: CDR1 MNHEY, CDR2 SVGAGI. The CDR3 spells CASTLYGEQFF. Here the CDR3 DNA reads TGTGCCAGCACCCTTTACGGGGAGCAGTTCTTC.

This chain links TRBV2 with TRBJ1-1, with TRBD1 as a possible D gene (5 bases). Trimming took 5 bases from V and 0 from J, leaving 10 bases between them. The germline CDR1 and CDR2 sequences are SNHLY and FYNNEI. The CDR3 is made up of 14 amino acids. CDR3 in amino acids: CASSPEGLNTEAFF. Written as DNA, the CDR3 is TGTGCCAGCAGTCCGGAGGGGCTGAACACTGAAGCTTTCTTT.

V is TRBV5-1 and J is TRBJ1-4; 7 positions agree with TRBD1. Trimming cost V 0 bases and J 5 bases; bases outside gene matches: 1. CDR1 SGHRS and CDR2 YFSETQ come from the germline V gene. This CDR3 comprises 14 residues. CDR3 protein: CASSLDRGNEKLFF. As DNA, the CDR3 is TGCGCCAGCAGCTTGGACAGGGGAAATGAAAAACTGTTTTTT. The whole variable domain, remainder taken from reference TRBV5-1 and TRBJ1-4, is KAGVTQTPRYLIKTRGQQVTLSCSPISGHRSVSWYQQTPGQGLQFLFEYFSETQRNKGNFPGRFSGRQFSNSRSEMNVSTLELGDSALYLCASSLDRGNEKLFFGSGTQLSVL.

The CDR3 DNA reads TGTGCCACCAGTGACAAAAAAACGGGACTAGCGGGAGGCAATGAGCAGTTCTTC. Amino acids: CATSDKKTGLAGGNEQFF. V and J are TRBV24-1 and TRBJ2-1; TRBD2 aligns across 15 bases. Germline V gene lookup returns CDR1 KGHDR and CDR2 SFDVKD. The junction had 9 bases not matched to a gene; V was cut back by 4 bases and J by 6 bases. CDR3 length: 18 residues.

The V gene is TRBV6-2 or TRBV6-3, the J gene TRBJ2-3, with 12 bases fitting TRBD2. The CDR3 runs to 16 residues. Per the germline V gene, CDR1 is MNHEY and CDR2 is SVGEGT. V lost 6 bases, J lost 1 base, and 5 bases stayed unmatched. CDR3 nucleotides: TGTGCCAGCAGCCCTCTAGCGGGAGGGCGCACAGATACGCAGTATTTT. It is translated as CASSPLAGGRTDTQYF.

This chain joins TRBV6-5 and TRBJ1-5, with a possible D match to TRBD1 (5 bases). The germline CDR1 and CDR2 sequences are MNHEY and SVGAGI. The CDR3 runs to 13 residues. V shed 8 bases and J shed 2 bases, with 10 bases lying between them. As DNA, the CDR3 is TGTGCCAGCGGGGGGAACGGCAATCAGCCCCAGCATTTT. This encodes CASGGNGNQPQHF.

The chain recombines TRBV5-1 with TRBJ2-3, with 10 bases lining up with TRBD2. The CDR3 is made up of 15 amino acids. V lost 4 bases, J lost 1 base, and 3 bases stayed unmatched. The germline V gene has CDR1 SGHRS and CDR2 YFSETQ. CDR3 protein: CASSRTSGGTDTQYF. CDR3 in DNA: TGCGCCAGCAGCCGTACTAGCGGGGGCACAGATACGCAGTATTTT.

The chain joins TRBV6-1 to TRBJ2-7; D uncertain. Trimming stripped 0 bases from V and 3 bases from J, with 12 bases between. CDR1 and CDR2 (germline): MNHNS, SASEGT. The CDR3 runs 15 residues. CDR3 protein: CASSEAGSVLYEQYF. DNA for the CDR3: TGTGCCAGCAGTGAAGCCGGGTCTGTCCTCTACGAGCAGTACTTC.

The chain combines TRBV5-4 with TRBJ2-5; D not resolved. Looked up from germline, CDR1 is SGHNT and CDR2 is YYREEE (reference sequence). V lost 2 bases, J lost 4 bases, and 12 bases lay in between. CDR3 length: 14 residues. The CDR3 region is CASSFASRGETQYF. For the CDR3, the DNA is TGTGCCAGCAGCTTTGCATCTAGAGGAGAGACCCAGTACTTC.

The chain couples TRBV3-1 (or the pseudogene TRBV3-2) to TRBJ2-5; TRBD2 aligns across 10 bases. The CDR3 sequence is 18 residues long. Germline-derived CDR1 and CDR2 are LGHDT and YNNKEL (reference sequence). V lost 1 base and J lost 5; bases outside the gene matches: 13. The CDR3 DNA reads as TGTGCCAGCAGCCAAGGCAGATGGCTAGCGGGAGTTGAGGAGACCCAGTACTTC. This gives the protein CASSQGRWLAGVEETQYF.

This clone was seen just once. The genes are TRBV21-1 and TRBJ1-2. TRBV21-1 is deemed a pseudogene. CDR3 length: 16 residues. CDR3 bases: TGTGCCAGCAGCTCCCCTTTTAAGTCGGCGGCGTCGGGCTACACCTTC. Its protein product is CASSSPFKSAASGYTF.